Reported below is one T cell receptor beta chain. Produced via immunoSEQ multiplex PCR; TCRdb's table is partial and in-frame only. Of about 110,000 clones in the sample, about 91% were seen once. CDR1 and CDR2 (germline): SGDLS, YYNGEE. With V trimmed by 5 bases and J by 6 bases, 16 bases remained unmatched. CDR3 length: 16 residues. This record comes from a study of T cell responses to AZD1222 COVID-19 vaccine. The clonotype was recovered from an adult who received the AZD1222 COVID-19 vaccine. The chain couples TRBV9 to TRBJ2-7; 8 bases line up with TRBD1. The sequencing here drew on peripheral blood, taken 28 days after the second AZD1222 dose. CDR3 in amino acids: CASSEGQGFISSEQYF. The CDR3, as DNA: TGTGCCAGCAGTGAAGGACAGGGCTTTATATCATCCGAGCAGTACTTC.